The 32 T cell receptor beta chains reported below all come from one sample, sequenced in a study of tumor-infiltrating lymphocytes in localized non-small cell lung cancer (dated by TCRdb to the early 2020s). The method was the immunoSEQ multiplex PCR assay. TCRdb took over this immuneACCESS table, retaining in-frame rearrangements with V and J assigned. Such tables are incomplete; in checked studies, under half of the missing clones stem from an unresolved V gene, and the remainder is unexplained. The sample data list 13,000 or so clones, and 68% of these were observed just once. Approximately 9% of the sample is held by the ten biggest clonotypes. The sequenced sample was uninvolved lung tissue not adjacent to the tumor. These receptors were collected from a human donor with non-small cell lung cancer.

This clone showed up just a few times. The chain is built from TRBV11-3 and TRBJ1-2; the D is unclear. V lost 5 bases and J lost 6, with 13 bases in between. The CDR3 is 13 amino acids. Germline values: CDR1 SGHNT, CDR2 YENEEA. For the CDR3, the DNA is TGTGCCAGCAGCCCCGATGATCGGGATGGCTACACCTTC. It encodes CASSPDDRDGYTF.

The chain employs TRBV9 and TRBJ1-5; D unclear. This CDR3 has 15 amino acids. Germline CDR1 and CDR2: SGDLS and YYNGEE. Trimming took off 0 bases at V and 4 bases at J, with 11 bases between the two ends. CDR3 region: CASSVGPSLNQPQHF. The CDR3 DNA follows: TGTGCCAGCAGCGTAGGACCGTCCCTTAATCAGCCCCAGCATTTT.

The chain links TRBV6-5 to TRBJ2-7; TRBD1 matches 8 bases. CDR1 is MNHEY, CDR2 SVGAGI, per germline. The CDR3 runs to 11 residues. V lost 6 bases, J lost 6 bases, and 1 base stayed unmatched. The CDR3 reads CASRQGAEQYF. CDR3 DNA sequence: TGTGCCAGCAGGCAGGGGGCCGAGCAGTACTTC.

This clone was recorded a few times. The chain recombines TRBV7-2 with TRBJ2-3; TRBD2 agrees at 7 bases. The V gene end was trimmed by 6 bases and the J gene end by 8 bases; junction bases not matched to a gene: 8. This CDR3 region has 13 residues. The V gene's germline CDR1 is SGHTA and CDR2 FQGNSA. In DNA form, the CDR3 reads TGTGCCAGCAGTACTACTAGCGAGGGTACGCAGTATTTT. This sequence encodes CASSTTSEGTQYF. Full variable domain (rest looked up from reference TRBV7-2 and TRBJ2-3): GAGVSQSPSNKVTEKGKDVELRCDPISGHTALYWYRQSLGQGLEFLIYFQGNSAPDKSGLPSDRFSAERTGGSVSTLTIQRTQQEDSAVYLCASSTTSEGTQYFGPGTRLTVL.

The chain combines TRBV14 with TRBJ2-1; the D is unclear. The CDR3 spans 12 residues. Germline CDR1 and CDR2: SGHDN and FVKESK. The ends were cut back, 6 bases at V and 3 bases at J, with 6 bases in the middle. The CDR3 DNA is TGTGCCAGCAGTCTAAACTACAATGAGCAGTTCTTC. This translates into CASSLNYNEQFF.

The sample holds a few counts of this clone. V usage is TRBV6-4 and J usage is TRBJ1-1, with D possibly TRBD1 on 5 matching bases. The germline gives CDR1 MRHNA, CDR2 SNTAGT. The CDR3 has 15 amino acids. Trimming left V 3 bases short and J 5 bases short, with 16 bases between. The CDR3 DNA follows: TGTGCCAGCAGTGAGGGCAGGGTCGGATTAACTGAAGCTTTCTTT. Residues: CASSEGRVGLTEAFF.

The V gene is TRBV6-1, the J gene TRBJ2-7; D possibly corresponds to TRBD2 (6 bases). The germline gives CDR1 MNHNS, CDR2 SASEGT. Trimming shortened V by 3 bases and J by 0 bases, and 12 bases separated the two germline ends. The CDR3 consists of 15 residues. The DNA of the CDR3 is TGTGCCAGCAGTGAGGGGGACTCGAGCTCCTACGAGCAGTACTTC. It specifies CASSEGDSSSYEQYF.

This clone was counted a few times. The CDR3 sequence is CASSFRDVTDTQYF. DNA for the CDR3: TGTGCCAGCAGCTTCCGGGACGTAACAGATACGCAGTATTTT. V is TRBV7-3 and J is TRBJ2-3; D may be TRBD1 or TRBD2 (5 bases each). Germline CDR1 is SGHTA and CDR2 is FQGTGA. CDR3 size: 14 residues. Trimming removed 3 bases at V and 3 bases at J, with 10 bases between.

The CDR3 DNA sequence: TGTGCCAGCAGTGAGGGTCCCAGGGGGCCCTACGAGCAGTACGTC. Protein product: CASSEGPRGPYEQYV. The chain is built from TRBV6-1 and TRBJ2-7; 8 bases align to TRBD1. Germline-derived CDR1 and CDR2 are MNHNS and SASEGT. The CDR3 runs to 15 residues. Trimming at V came to 3 bases and at J to 2 bases, leaving 6 bases not matched to a gene.

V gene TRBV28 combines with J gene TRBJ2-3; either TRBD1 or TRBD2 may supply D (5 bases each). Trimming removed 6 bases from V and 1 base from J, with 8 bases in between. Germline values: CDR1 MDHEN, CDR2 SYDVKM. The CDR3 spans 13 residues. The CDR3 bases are TGTGCCAGCAGCGGGGACGGCACAGATACGCAGTATTTT. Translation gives CASSGDGTDTQYF.

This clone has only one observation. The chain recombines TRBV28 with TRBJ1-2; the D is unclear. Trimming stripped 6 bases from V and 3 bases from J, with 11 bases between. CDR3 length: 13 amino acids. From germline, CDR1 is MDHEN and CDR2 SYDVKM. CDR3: CASRTDGYYGYTF. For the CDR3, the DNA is TGTGCCAGCAGGACGGACGGTTACTATGGCTACACCTTC.

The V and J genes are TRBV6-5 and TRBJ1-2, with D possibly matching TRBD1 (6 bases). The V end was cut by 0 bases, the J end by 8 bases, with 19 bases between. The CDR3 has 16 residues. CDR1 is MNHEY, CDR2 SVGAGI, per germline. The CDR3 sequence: CASSYSITPGARGYTF. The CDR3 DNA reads TGTGCCAGCAGTTACTCGATAACTCCAGGGGCTAGAGGCTACACCTTC.

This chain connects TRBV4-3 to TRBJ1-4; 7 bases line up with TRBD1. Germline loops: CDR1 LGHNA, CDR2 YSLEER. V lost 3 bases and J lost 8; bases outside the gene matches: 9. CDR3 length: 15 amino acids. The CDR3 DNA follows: TGCGCCAGCAGCCAGATCCGGGACAGTGGCGAAAAACTGTTTTTT. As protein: CASSQIRDSGEKLFF.

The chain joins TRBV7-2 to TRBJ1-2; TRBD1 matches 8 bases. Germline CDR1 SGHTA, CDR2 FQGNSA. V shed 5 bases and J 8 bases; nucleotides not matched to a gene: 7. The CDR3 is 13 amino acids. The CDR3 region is CASSPQGAWGYTF. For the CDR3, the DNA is TGTGCCAGCAGCCCGCAGGGGGCGTGGGGCTACACCTTC.

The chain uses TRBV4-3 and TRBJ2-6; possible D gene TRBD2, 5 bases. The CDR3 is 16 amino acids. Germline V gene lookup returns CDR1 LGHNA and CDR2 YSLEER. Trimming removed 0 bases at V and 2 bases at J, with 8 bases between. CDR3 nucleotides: TGCGCCAGCAGCCAAGAGACCGGGGCTGGGGCCAACGTCCTGACTTTC. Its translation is CASSQETGAGANVLTF.

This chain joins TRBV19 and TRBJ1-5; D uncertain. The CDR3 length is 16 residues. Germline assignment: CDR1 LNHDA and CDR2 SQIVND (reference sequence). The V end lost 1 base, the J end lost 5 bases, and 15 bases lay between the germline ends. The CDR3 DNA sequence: TGTGCCAGTAGTATAGGAAACCTCCCAGGACATCAGCCCCAGCATTTT. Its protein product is CASSIGNLPGHQPQHF.

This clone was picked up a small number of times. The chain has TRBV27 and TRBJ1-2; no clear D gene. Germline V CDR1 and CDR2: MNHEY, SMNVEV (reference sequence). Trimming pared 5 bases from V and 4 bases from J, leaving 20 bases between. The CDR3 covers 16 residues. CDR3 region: CASSTNARLGSYGYTF. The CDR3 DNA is TGTGCCAGCAGTACGAACGCGAGACTGGGGAGCTATGGCTACACCTTC.

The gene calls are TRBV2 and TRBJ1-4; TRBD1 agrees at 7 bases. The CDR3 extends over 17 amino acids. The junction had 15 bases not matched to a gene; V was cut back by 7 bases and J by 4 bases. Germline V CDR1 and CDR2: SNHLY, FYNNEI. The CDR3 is CASNKQGFLDYNEKLFF. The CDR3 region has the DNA TGTGCCAGCAACAAACAGGGGTTCCTGGACTATAATGAAAAACTGTTTTTT.

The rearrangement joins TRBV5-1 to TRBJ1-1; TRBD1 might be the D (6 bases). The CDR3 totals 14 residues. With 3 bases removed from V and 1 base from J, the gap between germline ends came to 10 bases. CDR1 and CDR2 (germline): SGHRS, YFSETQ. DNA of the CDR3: TGCGCCAGCAGCTCACTGACAGGGAACACTGAAGCTTTCTTT. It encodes CASSSLTGNTEAFF.

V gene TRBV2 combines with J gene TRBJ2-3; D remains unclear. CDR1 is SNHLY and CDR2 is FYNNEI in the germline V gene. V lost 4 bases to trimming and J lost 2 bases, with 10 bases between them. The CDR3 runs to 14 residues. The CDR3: CASSVVEDTDTQYF. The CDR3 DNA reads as TGTGCCAGCAGTGTTGTCGAAGACACAGATACGCAGTATTTT. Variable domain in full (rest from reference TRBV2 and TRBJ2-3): EPEVTQTPSHQVTQMGQEVILRCVPISNHLYFYWYRQILGQKVEFLVSFYNNEISEKSEIFDDQFSVERPDGSNFTLKIRSTKLEDSAMYFCASSVVEDTDTQYFGPGTRLTVL.

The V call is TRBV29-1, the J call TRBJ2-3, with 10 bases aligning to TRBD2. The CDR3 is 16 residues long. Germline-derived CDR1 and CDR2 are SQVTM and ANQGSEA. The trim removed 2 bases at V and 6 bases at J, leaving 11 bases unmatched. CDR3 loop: CSVESGTSARLDTQYF. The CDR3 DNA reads TGCAGCGTTGAATCCGGGACTAGCGCCCGCCTCGATACGCAGTATTTT.

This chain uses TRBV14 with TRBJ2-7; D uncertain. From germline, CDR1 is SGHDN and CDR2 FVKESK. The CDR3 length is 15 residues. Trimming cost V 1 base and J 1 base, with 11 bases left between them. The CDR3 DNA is TGTGCCAGCAGCCAAGCCCTGCCAGTTTCCTACGAGCAGTACGTC. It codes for CASSQALPVSYEQYV.

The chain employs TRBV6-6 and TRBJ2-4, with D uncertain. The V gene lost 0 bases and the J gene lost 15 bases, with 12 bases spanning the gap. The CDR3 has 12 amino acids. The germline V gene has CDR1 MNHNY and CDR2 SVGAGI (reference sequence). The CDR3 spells CASSYSIGVRYF. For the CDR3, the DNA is TGTGCCAGCAGTTACTCGATCGGTGTCAGGTACTTC.

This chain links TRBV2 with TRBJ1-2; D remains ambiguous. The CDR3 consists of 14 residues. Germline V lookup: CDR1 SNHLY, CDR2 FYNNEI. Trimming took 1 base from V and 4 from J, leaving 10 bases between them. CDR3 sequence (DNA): TGTGCCAGCAGTGAAGAGATGGTTTTCTATGGCTACACCTTC. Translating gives CASSEEMVFYGYTF.

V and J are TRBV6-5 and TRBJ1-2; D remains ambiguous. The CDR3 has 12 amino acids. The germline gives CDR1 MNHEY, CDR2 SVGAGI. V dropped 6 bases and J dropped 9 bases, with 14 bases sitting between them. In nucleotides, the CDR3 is TGTGCCAGCAGCCCCAGGAAGTTCAGCTACACCTTC. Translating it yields CASSPRKFSYTF.

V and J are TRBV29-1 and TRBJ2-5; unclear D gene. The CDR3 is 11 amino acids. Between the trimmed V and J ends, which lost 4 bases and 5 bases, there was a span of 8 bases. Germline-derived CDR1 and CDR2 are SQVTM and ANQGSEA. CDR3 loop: CSVGNRETQYF. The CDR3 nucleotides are TGCAGCGTTGGCAATAGGGAGACCCAGTACTTC.

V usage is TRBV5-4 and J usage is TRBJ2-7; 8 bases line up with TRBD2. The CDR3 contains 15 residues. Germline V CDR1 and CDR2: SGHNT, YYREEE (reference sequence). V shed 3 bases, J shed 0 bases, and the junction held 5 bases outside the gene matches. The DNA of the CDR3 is TGTGCCAGCAGCTGGAGCGGGAGTGACTCCTACGAGCAGTACTTC. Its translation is CASSWSGSDSYEQYF.

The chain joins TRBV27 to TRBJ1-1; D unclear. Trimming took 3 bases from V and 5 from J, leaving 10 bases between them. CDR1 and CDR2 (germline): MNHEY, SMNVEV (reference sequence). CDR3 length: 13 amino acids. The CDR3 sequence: CASSFAPLTEAFF. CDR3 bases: TGTGCCAGCAGTTTCGCCCCTTTGACTGAAGCTTTCTTT.

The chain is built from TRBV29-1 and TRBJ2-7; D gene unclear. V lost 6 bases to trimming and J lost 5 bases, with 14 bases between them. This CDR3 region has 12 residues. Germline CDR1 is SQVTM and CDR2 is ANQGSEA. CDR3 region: CSVGNIGDEQYF. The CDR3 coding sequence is TGCAGCGTGGGTAACATTGGGGACGAGCAGTACTTC.

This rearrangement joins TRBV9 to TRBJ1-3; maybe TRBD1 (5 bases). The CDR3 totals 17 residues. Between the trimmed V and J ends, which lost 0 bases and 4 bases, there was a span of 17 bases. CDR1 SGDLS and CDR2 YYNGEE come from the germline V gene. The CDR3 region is CASSVARIGGIGNTIYF. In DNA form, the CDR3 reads TGTGCCAGCAGCGTAGCACGGATTGGGGGTATAGGAAACACCATATATTTT. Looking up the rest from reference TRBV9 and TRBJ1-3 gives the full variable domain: DSGVTQTPKHLITATGQRVTLRCSPRSGDLSVYWYQQSLDQGLQFLIQYYNGEERAKGNILERFSAQQFPDLHSELNLSSLELGDSALYFCASSVARIGGIGNTIYFGEGSWLTVV.

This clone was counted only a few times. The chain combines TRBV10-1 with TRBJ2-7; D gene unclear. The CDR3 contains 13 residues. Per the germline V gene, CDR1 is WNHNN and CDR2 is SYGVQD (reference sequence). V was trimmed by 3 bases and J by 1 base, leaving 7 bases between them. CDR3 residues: CASSDGNSYEQYV. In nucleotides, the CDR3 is TGCGCCAGCAGTGATGGAAATTCCTACGAGCAGTACGTC.

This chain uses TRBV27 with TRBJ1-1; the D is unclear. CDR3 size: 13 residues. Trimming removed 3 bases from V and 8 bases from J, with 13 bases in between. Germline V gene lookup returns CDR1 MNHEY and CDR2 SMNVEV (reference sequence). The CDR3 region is CASSFVLTSEAFF. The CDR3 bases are TGTGCCAGCAGTTTCGTCCTTACCAGCGAAGCTTTCTTT.